This T cell receptor (beta chain) comes out of a study of T-cell reconstitution after alpha-beta-depleted transplantation in children. A library of TCRbeta sequences, prepared with unique molecular identifiers, was generated. TCRdb re-called the PCR reads through MiXCR, storing one row per CDR3 protein. Of 200,000 to 250,000 distinct CDR3 sequences in the sample, about 24% are singletons; the top ten hold about 4.8%. The CDR3 sequence is 13 residues long. The V and J ends lost 8 bases and 7 bases, in that order; junction bases with no gene match: 5. The TCR comes from a female patient between 2 and 15 years old who had a stem cell transplant for congenital amegakaryocytic thrombocytopenia, so the T cells may come from the graft donor. This specimen was PBMCs, mostly from graft donor cells, taken 360 days after TCRalphabeta/CD19-depleted stem cell transplant. The V call is TRBV12-3 or TRBV12-4, the J call TRBJ2-2, with 9 bases lining up with TRBD2. DNA for the CDR3: TGTGCCAGCGGCGGGGGGGCCTACGGGGAGCTGTTTTTT. It yields the protein CASGGGAYGELFF.